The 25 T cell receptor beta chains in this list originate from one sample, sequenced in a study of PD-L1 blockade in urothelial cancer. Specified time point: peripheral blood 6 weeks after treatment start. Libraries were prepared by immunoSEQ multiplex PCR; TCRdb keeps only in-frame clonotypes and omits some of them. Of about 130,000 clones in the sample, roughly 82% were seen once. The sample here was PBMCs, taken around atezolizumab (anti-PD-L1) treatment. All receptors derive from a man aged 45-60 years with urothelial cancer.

The CDR3 loop is CASSPLGQGKATQYF. In DNA form, the CDR3 reads TGTGCCAGTAGCCCCCTCGGACAGGGCAAGGCGACCCAGTACTTC. This sequence joins TRBV19 and TRBJ2-5; 8 bases agree with TRBD1. CDR3 length equals 15 residues. Germline loops: CDR1 LNHDA, CDR2 SQIVND (reference sequence). The trim removed 6 bases at V and 7 bases at J, leaving 13 bases unmatched.

This chain's CDR3 is CASSPGQDYGYTF. CDR3 DNA sequence: TGTGCCAGCTCACCCGGACAGGACTATGGCTACACCTTC. The rearrangement uses TRBV18 and TRBJ1-2, with TRBD1 matching 7 bases. The CDR3 is made up of 13 amino acids. V was pared by 3 bases and J by 3 bases, with 1 base of the junction left unmatched. Germline assignment: CDR1 KGHSH and CDR2 LQKENI.

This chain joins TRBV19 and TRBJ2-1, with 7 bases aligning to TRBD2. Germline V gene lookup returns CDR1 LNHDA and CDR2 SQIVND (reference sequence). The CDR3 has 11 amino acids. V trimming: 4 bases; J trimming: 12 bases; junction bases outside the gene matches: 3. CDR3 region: CASSRAGLQFF. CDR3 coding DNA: TGTGCCAGTAGTAGAGCGGGATTGCAGTTCTTC. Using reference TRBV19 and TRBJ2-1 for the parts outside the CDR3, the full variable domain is DGGITQSPKYLFRKEGQNVTLSCEQNLNHDAMYWYRQDPGQGLRLIYYSQIVNDFQKGDIAEGYSVSREKKESFPLTVTSAQKNPTAFYLCASSRAGLQFFGPGTRLTVL.

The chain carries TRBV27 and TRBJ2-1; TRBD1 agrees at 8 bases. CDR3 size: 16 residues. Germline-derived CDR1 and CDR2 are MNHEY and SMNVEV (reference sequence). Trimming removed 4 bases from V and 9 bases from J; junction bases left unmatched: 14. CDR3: CASSSTRDRLPTEQFF. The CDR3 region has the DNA TGTGCCAGCAGTTCCACCCGGGACAGGTTACCCACTGAGCAGTTCTTC.

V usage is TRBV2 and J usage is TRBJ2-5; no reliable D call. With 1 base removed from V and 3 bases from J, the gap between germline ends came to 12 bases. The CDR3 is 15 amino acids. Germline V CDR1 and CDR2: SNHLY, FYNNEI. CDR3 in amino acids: CASSEGTPGEETQYF. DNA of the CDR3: TGTGCCAGCAGTGAAGGCACCCCTGGAGAAGAGACCCAGTACTTC.

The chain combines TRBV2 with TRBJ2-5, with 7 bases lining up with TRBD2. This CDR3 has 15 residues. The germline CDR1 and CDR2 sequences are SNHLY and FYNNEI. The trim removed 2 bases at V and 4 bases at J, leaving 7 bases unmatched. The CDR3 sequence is CASSEWERGGETQYF. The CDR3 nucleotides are TGTGCCAGCAGTGAATGGGAGCGGGGAGGAGAGACCCAGTACTTC.

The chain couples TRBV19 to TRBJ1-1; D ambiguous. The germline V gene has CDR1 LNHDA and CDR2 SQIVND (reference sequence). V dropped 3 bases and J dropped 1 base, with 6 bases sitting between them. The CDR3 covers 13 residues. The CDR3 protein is CASSIRGNTEAFF. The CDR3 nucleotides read TGTGCCAGTAGTATTCGGGGGAACACTGAAGCTTTCTTT.

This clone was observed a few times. The CDR3 DNA is TGCGCCAGCAGCTCAACCTCTTCGGACAGTCATTATGGCTACACCTTC. It is translated as CASSSTSSDSHYGYTF. The chain has TRBV4-1 and TRBJ1-2; TRBD1 is a possible D gene (6 bases). The germline V gene has CDR1 MGHRA and CDR2 YSYEKL. The CDR3 spans 16 residues. Deletions cut 5 bases from V and 5 bases from J, with 21 bases between.

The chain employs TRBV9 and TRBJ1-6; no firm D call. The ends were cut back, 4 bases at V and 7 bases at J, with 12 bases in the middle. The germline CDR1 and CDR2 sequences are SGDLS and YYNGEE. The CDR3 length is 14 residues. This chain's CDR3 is CASSTDVANSPLHF. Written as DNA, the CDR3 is TGTGCCAGCAGCACAGACGTAGCGAATTCACCCCTCCACTTT.

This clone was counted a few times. CDR3 sequence (DNA): TGTGCCAGCAGTCCCCTGACAGAGTCCTATGGCTACACCTTC. As protein: CASSPLTESYGYTF. This chain links TRBV28 with TRBJ1-2; possibly TRBD1 for D (5 bases). Germline values: CDR1 MDHEN, CDR2 SYDVKM. Trimming cost V 5 bases and J 4 bases, with 14 bases left between them. This CDR3 has 14 amino acids.

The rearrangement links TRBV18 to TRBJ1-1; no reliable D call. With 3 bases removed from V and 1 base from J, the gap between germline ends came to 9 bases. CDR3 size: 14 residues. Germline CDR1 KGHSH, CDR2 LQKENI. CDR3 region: CASSPSVRNTEAFF. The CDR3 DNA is TGTGCCAGCTCACCGTCCGTCAGGAACACTGAAGCTTTCTTT.

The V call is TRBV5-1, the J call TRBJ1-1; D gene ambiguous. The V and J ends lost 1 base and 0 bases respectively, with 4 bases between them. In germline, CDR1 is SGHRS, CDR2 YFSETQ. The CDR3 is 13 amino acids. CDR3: CASSLTVNTEAFF. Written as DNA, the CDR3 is TGCGCCAGCAGCTTGACAGTGAACACTGAAGCTTTCTTT.

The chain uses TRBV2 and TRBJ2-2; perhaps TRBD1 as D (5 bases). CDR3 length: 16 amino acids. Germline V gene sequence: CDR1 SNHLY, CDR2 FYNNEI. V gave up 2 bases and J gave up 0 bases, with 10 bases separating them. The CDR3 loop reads CASSEFPRANTGELFF. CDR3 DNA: TGTGCCAGCAGTGAATTCCCCAGGGCGAACACCGGGGAGCTGTTTTTT.

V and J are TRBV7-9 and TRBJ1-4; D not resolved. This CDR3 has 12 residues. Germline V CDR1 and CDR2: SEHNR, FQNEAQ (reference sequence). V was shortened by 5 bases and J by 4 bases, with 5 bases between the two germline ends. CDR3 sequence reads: CASSPHNEKLFF. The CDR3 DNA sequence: TGTGCCAGCAGCCCCCATAATGAAAAACTGTTTTTT.

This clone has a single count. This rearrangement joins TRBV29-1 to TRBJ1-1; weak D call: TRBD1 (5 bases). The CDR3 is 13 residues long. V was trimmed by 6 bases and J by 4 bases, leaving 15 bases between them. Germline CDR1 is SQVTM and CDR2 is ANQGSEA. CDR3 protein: CSVLGAGSTEAFF. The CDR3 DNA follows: TGCAGCGTCCTAGGCGCAGGGTCCACTGAAGCTTTCTTT. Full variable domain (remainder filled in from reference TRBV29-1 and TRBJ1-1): SAVISQKPSRDICQRGTSLTIQCQVDSQVTMMFWYRQQPGQSLTLIATANQGSEATYESGFVIDKFPISRPNLTFSTLTVSNMSPEDSSIYLCSVLGAGSTEAFFGQGTRLTVV.

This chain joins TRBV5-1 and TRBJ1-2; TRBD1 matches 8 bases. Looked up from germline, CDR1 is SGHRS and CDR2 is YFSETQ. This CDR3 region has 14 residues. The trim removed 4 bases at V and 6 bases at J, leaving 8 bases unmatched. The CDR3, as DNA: TGCGCCAGCAGCGGGACAGGTTATCTGGATGGCTACACCTTC. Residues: CASSGTGYLDGYTF.

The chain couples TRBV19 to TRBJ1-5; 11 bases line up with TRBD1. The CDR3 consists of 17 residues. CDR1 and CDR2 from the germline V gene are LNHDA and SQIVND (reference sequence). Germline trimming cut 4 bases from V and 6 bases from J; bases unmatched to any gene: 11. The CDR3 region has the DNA TGTGCCAGTAGTACGAGGACAGGGGGCGGCCCTGGTCAGCCCCAGCATTTT. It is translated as CASSTRTGGGPGQPQHF.

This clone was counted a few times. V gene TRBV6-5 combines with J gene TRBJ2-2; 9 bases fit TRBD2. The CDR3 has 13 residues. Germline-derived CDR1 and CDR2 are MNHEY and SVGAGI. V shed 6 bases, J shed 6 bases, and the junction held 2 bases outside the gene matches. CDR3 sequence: CASRLAGAGELFF. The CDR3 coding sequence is TGTGCCAGCAGACTAGCGGGTGCCGGGGAGCTGTTTTTT.

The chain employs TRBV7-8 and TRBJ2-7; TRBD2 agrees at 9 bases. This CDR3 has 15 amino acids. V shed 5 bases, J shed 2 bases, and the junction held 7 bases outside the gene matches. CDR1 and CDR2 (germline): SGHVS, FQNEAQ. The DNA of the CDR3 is TGTGCCAGCAGCGAGGGGGGACTAGCCACCTACGAGCAGTACTTC. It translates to CASSEGGLATYEQYF.

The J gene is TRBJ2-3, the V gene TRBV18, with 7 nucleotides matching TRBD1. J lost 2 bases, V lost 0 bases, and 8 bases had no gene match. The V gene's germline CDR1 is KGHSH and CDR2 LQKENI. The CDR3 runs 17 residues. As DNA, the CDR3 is TGTGCCAGCTCACCACCGGATGACAGGGATACCACAGATACGCAGTATTTT. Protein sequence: CASSPPDDRDTTDTQYF. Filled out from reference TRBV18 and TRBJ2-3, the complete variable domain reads NAGVMQNPRHLVRRRGQEARLRCSPMKGHSHVYWYRQLPEEGLKFMVYLQKENIIDESGMPKERFSAEFPKEGPSILRIQQVVRGDSAAYFCASSPPDDRDTTDTQYFGPGTRLTVL.

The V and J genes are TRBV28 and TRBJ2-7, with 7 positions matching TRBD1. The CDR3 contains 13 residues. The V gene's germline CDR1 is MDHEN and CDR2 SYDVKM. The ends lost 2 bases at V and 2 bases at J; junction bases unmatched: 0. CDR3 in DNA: TGTGCCAGCAGTTTAGGGACAGCCTACGAGCAGTACTTC. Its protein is CASSLGTAYEQYF. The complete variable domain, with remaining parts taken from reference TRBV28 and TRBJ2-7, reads DVKVTQSSRYLVKRTGEKVFLECVQDMDHENMFWYRQDPGLGLRLIYFSYDVKMKEKGDIPEGYSVSREKKERFSLILESASTNQTSMYLCASSLGTAYEQYFGPGTRLTVT.

Written as DNA, the CDR3 is TGTGCCAGCAGCTTAGTGGTTTTGTTGAAACAGGGGGGTGCGGTGCAGTACTTC. The encoded protein is CASSLVVLLKQGGAVQYF. The rearrangement uses TRBV7-9 and TRBJ2-7; TRBD1 matches 8 bases. CDR1 is SEHNR, CDR2 FQNEAQ, per germline (reference sequence). J was trimmed by 9 bases and V by 1 base; bases with no gene match: 20. The CDR3 contains 18 residues.

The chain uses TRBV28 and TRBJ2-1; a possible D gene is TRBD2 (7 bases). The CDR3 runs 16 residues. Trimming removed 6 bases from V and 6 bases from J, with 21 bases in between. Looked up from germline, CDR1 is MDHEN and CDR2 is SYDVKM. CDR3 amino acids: CASRSRGGYLRNEQFF. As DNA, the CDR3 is TGTGCCAGCAGGTCTAGGGGGGGGTACTTACGCAATGAGCAGTTCTTC.

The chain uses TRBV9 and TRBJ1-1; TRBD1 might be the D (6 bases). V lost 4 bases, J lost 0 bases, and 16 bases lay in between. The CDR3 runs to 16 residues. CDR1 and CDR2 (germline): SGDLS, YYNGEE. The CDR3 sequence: CASSLHPGQMNTEAFF. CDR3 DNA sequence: TGTGCCAGCAGCCTCCATCCAGGACAGATGAACACTGAAGCTTTCTTT.

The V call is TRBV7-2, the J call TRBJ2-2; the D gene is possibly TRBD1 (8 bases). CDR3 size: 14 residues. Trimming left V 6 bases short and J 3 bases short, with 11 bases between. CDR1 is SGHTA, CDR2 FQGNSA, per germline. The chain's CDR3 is CASRTGGDTGELFF. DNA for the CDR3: TGTGCCAGCAGAACAGGGGGGGACACCGGGGAGCTGTTTTTT.